The source of this TCR beta chain is a study of blood T cell repertoires in COVID-19. At the level of the study: Acute and convalescent COVID-19 specimens originated in the United States, Italy and Spain. PBMCs, B-cell-depleted T cells, or T cells provided the cDNA or gDNA that made up the material.

Original data processing: It was from reference gene primer amplification that nucleated cell counts were estimated. Sequencing used immunoSEQ multiplex PCR; TCRdb keeps in-frame clones, though not all of them. The DNA was the basis for D and trimming; V, J and clone size are from that table. The sample lists some 74,000 clones; around 89% were seen once. V was pared by 5 bases and J by 1 base, with 6 bases between. The CDR3 is 12 residues long. Germline V gives CDR1 SGHNT, CDR2 YYREEE (reference sequence). Sequencing used peripheral blood. V gene TRBV5-4 combines with J gene TRBJ1-1; possibly TRBD1 for D (5 bases). The source of this sequence is a woman aged 80 or older with acute or convalescent COVID-19. The CDR3 loop reads CASRTENTEAFF. In DNA form, the CDR3 reads TGTGCCAGCAGGACAGAGAACACTGAAGCTTTCTTT.